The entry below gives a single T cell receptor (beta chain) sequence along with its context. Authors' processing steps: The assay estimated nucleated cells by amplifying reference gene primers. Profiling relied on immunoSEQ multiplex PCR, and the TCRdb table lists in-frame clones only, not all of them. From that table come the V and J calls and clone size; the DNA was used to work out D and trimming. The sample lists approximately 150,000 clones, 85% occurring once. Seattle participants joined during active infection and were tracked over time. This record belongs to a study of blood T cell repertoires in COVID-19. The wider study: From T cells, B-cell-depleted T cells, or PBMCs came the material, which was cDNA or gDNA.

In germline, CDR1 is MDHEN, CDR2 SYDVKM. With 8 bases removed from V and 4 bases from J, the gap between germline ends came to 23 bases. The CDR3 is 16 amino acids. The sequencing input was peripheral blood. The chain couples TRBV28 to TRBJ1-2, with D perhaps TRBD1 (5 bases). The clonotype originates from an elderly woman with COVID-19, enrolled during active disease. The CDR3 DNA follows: TGTGCCAGCTTTGGACCGCCAGGGCGGGAGGTCTATGGCTACACCTTC. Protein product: CASFGPPGREVYGYTF.